The rows below give T cell receptor beta chains drawn from one sample of a study of human T cells and chemical hapten exposure. TCRdb analysed the RACE reads with MiXCR anew, one entry per CDR3 protein. The sample yields about 90,000 distinct CDR3 sequences, approximately 11% seen once. The source was whole blood, collected in connection with sensitization to the hapten diphenylcyclopropenone (DPC). These receptors were obtained from a woman aged 25 to 39 with alopecia areata. Some clones in this sample may be carry-over from other donors' samples. Each CDR3 is given with its conserved first and last residue. The order of the fields is clone size, V gene, D gene, J gene, CDR3 protein, CDR3 DNA. A D gene is named only where the DNA matches it firmly. Not all rows give a size; the values are once, few, many and, for expanded clones, a class.

few,TRBV28,TRBD1,TRBJ2-7,CASSGPGQGVSYEQYF,TGTGCCAGCAGTGGACCGGGACAGGGGGTCTCCTACGAGCAGTACTTC
many,TRBV20-1,NA,TRBJ1-3,CSARQASSGNTIYF,TGCAGTGCTAGGCAGGCAAGCTCTGGAAACACCATATATTTT
few,TRBV6-1,TRBD1,TRBJ1-5,CASRDRTGRGQPQHF,TGTGCCAGCAGGGACCGGACAGGCAGGGGACAGCCCCAGCATTTT
many,TRBV30,NA,TRBJ1-1,CAWSGSSAEAFF,TGTGCCTGGAGTGGGAGCAGCGCTGAAGCTTTCTTT
many,TRBV20-1,NA,TRBJ2-3,CSARSSTDTQYF,TGCAGTGCTAGATCTAGCACAGATACGCAGTATTTT
NA,TRBV10-3,TRBD1,TRBJ2-2,CAISNTGGNTGELFF,TGTGCCATCAGTAATACAGGGGGGAACACCGGGGAGCTGTTTTTT
few,TRBV7-3,TRBD2,TRBJ2-2,CASSLTVLAGAPGELFF,TGTGCCAGCAGCTTAACGGTCCTAGCGGGAGCCCCCGGGGAGCTGTTTTTT
many,TRBV28,NA,TRBJ2-7,CASKSGTSYEQYF,TGTGCCAGCAAGTCCGGTACTTCCTACGAGCAGTACTTC
NA,TRBV7-2,TRBD2,TRBJ2-7,CASSLVAGGGGEQYF,TGTGCCAGCAGCTTAGTAGCGGGAGGAGGGGGCGAGCAGTACTTC
many,TRBV7-3,NA,TRBJ2-1,CASSATGSNYNEQFF,TGTGCCAGCAGCGCTACAGGTTCCAACTACAATGAGCAGTTCTTC
NA,TRBV29-1,NA,TRBJ1-4,CSVAESTNEKLFF,TGCAGCGTTGCCGAATCAACTAATGAAAAACTGTTTTTT
NA,TRBV6-2/TRBV6-3,NA,TRBJ2-3,CASRPRRVADTQYF,TGTGCCAGCAGACCCAGGAGAGTAGCAGATACGCAGTATTTT
few,TRBV27,NA,TRBJ2-3,CASFPRADTQYF,TGTGCCAGCTTCCCTAGGGCAGATACGCAGTATTTT
few,TRBV2,TRBD1,TRBJ1-5,CASRDRTGGSNQPQHF,TGTGCCAGCAGGGACCGGACAGGGGGTTCCAATCAGCCCCAGCATTTT
many,TRBV4-1,TRBD1,TRBJ1-5,CASSQEPTGAGGSNQPQHF,TGCGCCAGCAGCCAAGAGCCGACAGGGGCAGGCGGTAGCAATCAGCCCCAGCATTTT
NA,TRBV20-1,TRBD1,TRBJ2-2,CSASPIGTGGTGELFF,TGCAGTGCTAGCCCCATAGGGACAGGGGGAACCGGGGAGCTGTTTTTT
NA,TRBV20-1,TRBD2,TRBJ2-2,CSARPLTSSGGELFF,TGCAGTGCTAGGCCCCTCACTTCTAGCGGCGGGGAGCTGTTTTTT
few,TRBV28,NA,TRBJ2-1,CASSLTYNEQFF,TGTGCCAGCAGTTTAACCTACAATGAGCAGTTCTTC
many,TRBV6-2/TRBV6-3,TRBD2,TRBJ2-2,CASSPTSGLAGGRRGGELFF,TGTGCCAGCAGCCCTACGTCCGGACTAGCGGGAGGCCGACGAGGCGGGGAGCTGTTTTTT
NA,TRBV12-3/TRBV12-4,NA,TRBJ2-7,CASSLGVPKQYF,TGTGCCAGCAGTTTAGGGGTTCCGAAGCAGTACTTC
few,TRBV19,NA,TRBJ1-5,CASTGTKYSNQPQHF,TGTGCCAGCACGGGGACGAAATATAGCAATCAGCCCCAGCATTTT
many,TRBV3-1,NA,TRBJ2-1,CASSQTLTGRNEQFF,TGTGCCAGCAGCCAAACCCTGACAGGGAGGAATGAGCAGTTCTTC
many,TRBV10-2,NA,TRBJ2-3,CASTPGTDTQYF,TGCGCCAGCACCCCAGGGACAGATACGCAGTATTTT
many,TRBV28,NA,TRBJ1-4,CASSTVGNEKLFF,TGTGCCAGCAGCACCGTCGGTAATGAAAAACTGTTTTTT
many,TRBV6-2/TRBV6-3,TRBD2,TRBJ2-1,CASSWGTSGRGEQFF,TGTGCCAGCAGTTGGGGGACTAGCGGGAGAGGTGAGCAGTTCTTC
NA,TRBV3-1,NA,TRBJ2-2,CASRQEFGGELFF,TGTGCCAGCAGACAGGAATTTGGCGGGGAGCTGTTTTTT
NA,TRBV28,TRBD1,TRBJ2-2,CARDRDRVDTGELFF,TGTGCCAGAGACCGGGACAGGGTGGACACCGGGGAGCTGTTTTTT
many,TRBV7-9,TRBD2,TRBJ2-1,CASSRTSGSFDEQFF,TGTGCCAGCAGTCGTACTAGCGGGAGTTTTGATGAGCAGTTCTTC
NA,TRBV11-2,NA,TRBJ2-3,CASSRGDTQYF,TGTGCCAGCAGCCGAGGGGATACGCAGTATTTT
many,TRBV20-1,NA,TRBJ2-2,CSAPKGNTGELFF,TGCAGTGCTCCTAAAGGGAACACCGGGGAGCTGTTTTTT
NA,TRBV20-1,TRBD1,TRBJ1-1,CSARPSDRGGNTEAFF,TGCAGTGCTAGACCCTCGGACAGGGGAGGAAACACTGAAGCTTTCTTT
many,TRBV14,TRBD1,TRBJ1-1,CASSRGQGVLTEAFF,TGTGCCAGCAGCCGGGGACAGGGCGTTCTCACTGAAGCTTTCTTT
once,TRBV24-1,NA,TRBJ2-2,CATQQGDTGELFF,TGTGCCACGCAGCAGGGAGACACCGGGGAGCTGTTTTTT
NA,TRBV20-1,NA,TRBJ2-1,CSARYIPEQFF,TGCAGTGCTAGATACATACCCGAGCAGTTCTTC
NA,TRBV28,NA,TRBJ2-5,CASSLHLSGQREETQYF,TGTGCCAGCAGTTTACACTTATCGGGACAGCGGGAAGAGACCCAGTACTTC
NA,TRBV5-1,TRBD2,TRBJ2-7,CASSMAGSGGYEQYF,TGCGCCAGCTCCATGGCGGGGAGCGGGGGGTACGAGCAGTACTTC
few,TRBV4-1,NA,TRBJ1-1,CASSLPVGNTEAFF,TGCGCCAGCAGCCTCCCCGTGGGAAACACTGAAGCTTTCTTT
many,TRBV7-2,TRBD1,TRBJ2-6,CASSQTGGSGANVLTF,TGTGCCAGCAGCCAGACAGGGGGCTCTGGGGCCAACGTCCTGACTTTC
NA,TRBV21-1,NA,TRBJ1-1,CASSHRGGEAFF,TGTGCCAGCAGCCACAGGGGAGGCGAAGCTTTCTTT
NA,TRBV28,NA,TRBJ1-2,CALGVNYGYTF,TGTGCCCTCGGCGTTAACTATGGCTACACCTTC
many,TRBV6-6,NA,TRBJ2-7,CASSFDLSLYEQYF,TGTGCCAGCAGTTTCGACCTCTCCCTTTACGAGCAGTACTTC
many,TRBV12-3/TRBV12-4,NA,TRBJ1-3,CASNLDISGNTIYF,TGTGCCAGCAACCTAGATATCTCTGGAAACACCATATATTTT
few,TRBV7-3,TRBD2,TRBJ2-1,CASSFNPSTSGTSSYNEQFF,TGTGCCAGCAGCTTCAACCCCTCGACTAGCGGGACGAGCTCCTACAATGAGCAGTTCTTC
many,TRBV10-3,NA,TRBJ2-5,CAISESFVRERGQETQYF,TGTGCCATCAGTGAGTCGTTCGTTCGGGAGAGGGGGCAAGAGACCCAGTACTTC
few,TRBV5-1,NA,TRBJ1-1,CASSLRAGTLSSEAFF,TGCGCCAGCAGCTTGAGGGCAGGGACGTTATCCAGCGAAGCTTTCTTT
many,TRBV5-1,TRBD1,TRBJ1-1,CASMERQGAAEAFF,TGCGCCAGCATGGAGCGGCAGGGGGCGGCTGAAGCTTTCTTT
many,TRBV2,NA,TRBJ1-6,CASSVERAGTRNSPLHF,TGTGCCAGCAGCGTTGAACGGGCGGGGACTCGCAATTCACCCCTCCACTTT
many,TRBV6-5,TRBD1,TRBJ1-1,CASSYSITGDTEAFF,TGTGCCAGCAGTTACTCGATCACAGGGGACACTGAAGCTTTCTTT
NA,TRBV7-6,TRBD1,TRBJ1-4,CASTLGTGQIGKLFF,TGTGCCAGCACCCTAGGGACAGGGCAAATCGGAAAACTGTTTTTT
few,TRBV7-3,NA,TRBJ1-3,CASSSIPSSGNTIYF,TGTGCCAGCAGCTCAATCCCGAGCTCTGGAAACACCATATATTTT
NA,TRBV12-3/TRBV12-4,NA,TRBJ2-2,CASSTSGLNTGELFF,TGTGCCAGCAGTACCTCGGGACTGAACACCGGGGAGCTGTTTTTT
many,TRBV18,NA,TRBJ1-2,CASSPGGVRDHYGYTF,TGTGCCAGCTCACCAGGTGGAGTCAGGGATCACTATGGCTACACCTTC
few,TRBV28,NA,TRBJ1-5,CASSESNQPQHF,TGTGCCAGCAGTGAGAGCAATCAGCCCCAGCATTTT
NA,TRBV29-1,NA,TRBJ2-6,CSVELSGAGANVLTF,TGCAGCGTTGAACTTTCAGGGGCTGGGGCCAACGTCCTGACTTTC
few,TRBV7-6,NA,TRBJ2-2,CASSLGPGRNTGELFF,TGTGCCAGCAGCTTAGGGCCTGGAAGGAACACCGGGGAGCTGTTTTTT
NA,TRBV19,NA,TRBJ2-5,CASSARQIQETQYF,TGTGCCAGTAGTGCCCGACAGATACAAGAGACCCAGTACTTC
NA,TRBV9,TRBD1,TRBJ1-3,CASSQAGTGGVGNTIYF,TGTGCCAGCAGCCAAGCCGGGACAGGGGGTGTCGGAAACACCATATATTTT
NA,TRBV11-2,NA,TRBJ2-2,CASSLRRQGNTGELFF,TGTGCCAGCAGCTTAAGGCGGCAGGGGAACACCGGGGAGCTGTTTTTT